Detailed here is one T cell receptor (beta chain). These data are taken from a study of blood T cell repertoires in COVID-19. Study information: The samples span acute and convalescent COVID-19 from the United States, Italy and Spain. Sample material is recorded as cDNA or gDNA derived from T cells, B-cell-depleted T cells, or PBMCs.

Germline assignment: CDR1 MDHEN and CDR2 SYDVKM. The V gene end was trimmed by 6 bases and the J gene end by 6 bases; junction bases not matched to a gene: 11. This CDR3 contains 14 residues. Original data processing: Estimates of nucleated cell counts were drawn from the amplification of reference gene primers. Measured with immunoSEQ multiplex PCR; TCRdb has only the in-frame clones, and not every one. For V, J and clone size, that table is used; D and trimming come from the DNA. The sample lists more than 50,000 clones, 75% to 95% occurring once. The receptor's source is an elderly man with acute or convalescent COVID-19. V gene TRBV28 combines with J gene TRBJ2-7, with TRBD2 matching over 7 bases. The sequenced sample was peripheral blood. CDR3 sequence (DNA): TGTGCCAGCAGCACCCCCCGGGGGGTGGGCGAGCAGTACTTC. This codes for CASSTPRGVGEQYF. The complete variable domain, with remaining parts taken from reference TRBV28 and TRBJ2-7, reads DVKVTQSSRYLVKRTGEKVFLECVQDMDHENMFWYRQDPGLGLRLIYFSYDVKMKEKGDIPEGYSVSREKKERFSLILESASTNQTSMYLCASSTPRGVGEQYFGPGTRLTVT.